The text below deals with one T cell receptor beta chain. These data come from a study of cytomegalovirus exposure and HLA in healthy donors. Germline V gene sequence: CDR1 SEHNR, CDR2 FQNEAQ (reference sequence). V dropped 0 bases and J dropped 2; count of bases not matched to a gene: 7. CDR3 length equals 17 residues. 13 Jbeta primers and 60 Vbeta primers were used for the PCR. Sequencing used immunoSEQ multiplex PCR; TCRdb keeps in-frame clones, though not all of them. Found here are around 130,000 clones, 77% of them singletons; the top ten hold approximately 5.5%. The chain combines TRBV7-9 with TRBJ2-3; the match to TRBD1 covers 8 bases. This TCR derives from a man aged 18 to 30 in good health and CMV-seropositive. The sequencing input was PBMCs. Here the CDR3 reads CASSLARDRTYTDTQYF. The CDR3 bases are TGTGCCAGCAGCTTAGCTCGGGACAGGACATACACAGATACGCAGTATTTT.